This T cell receptor beta chain was captured in a study of blood T cell repertoires in COVID-19. At the level of the study: Material from acute and convalescent COVID-19 was sourced from the United States, Italy and Spain.

Participant age was roughly 18 to 100 years, and participants resided in 20 to 30 US areas. Assignments of participants to cohorts depended upon their own reported clinical history. Two negative PCRs, clearance, or symptom resolution had been documented for recovered Cohort 3 donors. V was cut by 0 bases and J by 3 bases, with 12 bases left in between. Germline loops: CDR1 SGHDT, CDR2 YYEEEE. The CDR3 totals 15 residues. The data were produced by immunoSEQ multiplex PCR, yet TCRdb's version contains in-frame clones alone and is incomplete. The sample lists 250,000 to 350,000 clones, over 80% occurring once.

Material: PBMCs or T cells enriched from blood (not recorded which). The sequence was collected from a woman aged 18-29 years who had recovered from COVID-19. V and J are TRBV5-6 and TRBJ1-2, with a possible D match to TRBD1 (6 bases). CDR3 protein: CASSLEGHGYYGYTF. The CDR3 DNA reads TGTGCCAGCAGCTTGGAGGGACACGGGTACTATGGCTACACCTTC. Full variable domain (remainder filled in from reference TRBV5-6 and TRBJ1-2): DAGVTQSPTHLIKTRGQQVTLRCSPKSGHDTVSWYQQALGQGPQFIFQYYEEEERQRGNFPDRFSGHQFPNYSSELNVNALLLGDSALYLCASSLEGHGYYGYTFGSGTRLTVV.